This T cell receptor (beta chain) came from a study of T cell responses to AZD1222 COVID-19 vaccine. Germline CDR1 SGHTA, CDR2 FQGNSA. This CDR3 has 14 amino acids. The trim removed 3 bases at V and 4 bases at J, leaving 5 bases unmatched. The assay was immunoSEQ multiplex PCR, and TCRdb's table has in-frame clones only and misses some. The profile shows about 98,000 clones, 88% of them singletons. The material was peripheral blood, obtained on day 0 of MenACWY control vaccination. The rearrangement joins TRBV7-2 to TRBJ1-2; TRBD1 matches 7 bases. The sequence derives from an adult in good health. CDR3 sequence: CASSLKGGTYGYTF. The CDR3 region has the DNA TGTGCCAGCAGCTTGAAAGGGGGCACCTATGGCTACACCTTC.